This paragraph reports one T cell receptor (beta chain). Germline V gene sequence: CDR1 SGHRS, CDR2 YFSETQ. Trimming stripped 0 bases from V and 5 bases from J, with 8 bases between. This CDR3 is built from 14 residues. This entry comes from a study of blood T cell repertoires in COVID-19. Study context: The origin of the acute and convalescent COVID-19 samples was the United States, Italy and Spain. In each case, the material was cDNA or gDNA derived from T cells, B-cell-depleted T cells, or PBMCs.

Authors' processing steps: Quantification of nucleated cells was approximated via reference gene primer amplification. Method: immunoSEQ multiplex PCR; TCRdb's copy keeps in-frame clones and lacks some. Clonal size and the V and J genes are those of that table, whereas D and trimming came from the DNA. The profile shows 90,000 to 100,000 clones, nearly 90% of them singletons. The material sequenced was peripheral blood. The receptor was derived from a man in his 70s with acute or convalescent COVID-19. This sequence joins TRBV5-1 and TRBJ1-4; TRBD1 is a possible D gene (5 bases). CDR3: CASSLGQINEKLFF. The CDR3 region has the DNA TGCGCCAGCAGCTTGGGACAGATAAATGAAAAACTGTTTTTT.